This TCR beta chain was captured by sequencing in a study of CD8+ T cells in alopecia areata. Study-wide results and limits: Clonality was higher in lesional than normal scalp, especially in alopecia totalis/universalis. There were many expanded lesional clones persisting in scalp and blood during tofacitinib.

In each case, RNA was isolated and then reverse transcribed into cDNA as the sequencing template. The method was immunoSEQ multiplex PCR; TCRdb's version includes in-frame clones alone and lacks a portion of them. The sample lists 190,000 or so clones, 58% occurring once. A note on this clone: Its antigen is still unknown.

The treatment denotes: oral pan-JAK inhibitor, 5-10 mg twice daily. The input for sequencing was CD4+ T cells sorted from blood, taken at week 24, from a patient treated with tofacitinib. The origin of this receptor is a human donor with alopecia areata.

The CDR3 reads CATSRRGSQETQYF. DNA for the CDR3: TGTGCCACCAGCCGGAGGGGGTCCCAAGAGACCCAGTACTTC. The chain couples TRBV15 to TRBJ2-5; D may match TRBD1 or TRBD2 (6 bases each). Deletions cut 5 bases from V and 1 base from J, with 11 bases between. The CDR3 runs 14 residues. Germline CDR1 LNHNV, CDR2 YYDKDF (reference sequence).